This is a list of T cell receptor beta chains from one sample in a study of T cell changes during pregnancy in multiple sclerosis. The assay was immunoSEQ multiplex PCR, and TCRdb's table has in-frame clones only and misses some. This table has approximately 48,000 clones, around 92% appearing once. The specimen was CD8+ T cells from peripheral blood mononuclear cells, collected after pregnancy. These TCRs come from a female donor with multiple sclerosis, enrolled in a pregnancy study. Each CDR3 is given with its conserved first and last residue. Fields, in order: D gene, J gene, clone size, V gene, CDR3 protein, CDR3 DNA. D genes are given only for firm matches. Where a row states a size, it is once, few, many or the class of an expanded clone; other rows omit it.

>NA|TRBJ2-7|NA|TRBV5-1
CASSLGTVSYEQYF
TGCGCCAGCAGCTTGGGGACTGTCTCCTACGAGCAGTACTTC
>NA|TRBJ2-7|NA|TRBV25-1
CASSELTGDNYEQYF
TGTGCCAGCAGTGAATTAACGGGAGATAACTACGAGCAGTACTTC
>TRBD2|TRBJ2-3|NA|TRBV4-3
CASSQDGAGGAGDTQYF
TGCGCCAGCAGCCAAGACGGGGCCGGGGGGGCCGGAGATACGCAGTATTTT
>NA|TRBJ1-6|NA|TRBV30
CAWTRGSVGRPYNSPLHF
TGTGCCTGGACCAGAGGTTCCGTGGGGAGACCCTATAATTCACCCCTCCACTTT
>TRBD1|TRBJ2-1|NA|TRBV5-1
CASSGTQGSQFF
TGCGCCAGCAGCGGTACACAGGGGTCGCAGTTCTTC
>TRBD1|TRBJ2-5|NA|TRBV6-4
CASRAPGTAQETQYF
TGTGCCAGCAGGGCCCCCGGGACAGCACAAGAGACCCAGTACTTC
>TRBD1|TRBJ2-5|NA|TRBV12-5
CASGQNGQGETQYF
TGTGCTAGTGGGCAGAACGGACAGGGGGAGACCCAGTACTTC
>NA|TRBJ1-5|NA|TRBV19
CASSWTDPSNQPQHF
TGTGCCAGTAGCTGGACAGACCCTAGCAATCAGCCCCAGCATTTT
>NA|TRBJ2-2|NA|TRBV5-1
CASSLNEEGNRELFF
TGCGCCAGCAGCTTGAACGAGGAGGGGAACAGGGAGCTGTTTTTT
>NA|TRBJ1-5|NA|TRBV4-2
CASSQDLGEGPRPQHF
TGTGCCAGCAGCCAAGACCTGGGAGAGGGCCCGAGGCCCCAGCATTTT
>NA|TRBJ1-6|NA|TRBV4-3
CASSQEGQIISSYNSPLHF
TGCGCCAGCAGCCAAGAAGGACAGATAATCAGCTCCTATAATTCACCCCTCCACTTT
>NA|TRBJ2-3|NA|TRBV11-3
CASKSGFDDTQYF
TGTGCCAGCAAGTCAGGGTTTGATGATACGCAGTATTTT
>NA|TRBJ1-3|NA|TRBV6-5
CASSLTGRSGNTIYF
TGTGCCAGCAGTCTAACAGGACGCTCTGGAAACACCATATATTTT
>NA|TRBJ1-2|NA|TRBV29-1
CSVEDLRYGYTF
TGCAGCGTTGAAGATCTACGTTATGGCTACACCTTC
>TRBD2|TRBJ2-2|NA|TRBV7-8
CASSTRFAKRGRGTGELFF
TGTGCCAGCTCGACCCGATTCGCCAAGCGGGGCCGCGGTACCGGGGAGCTGTTTTTT
>NA|TRBJ1-5|NA|TRBV29-1
CSVETGGAGNQPQHF
TGCAGCGTTGAAACGGGGGGGGCGGGTAATCAGCCCCAGCATTTT
>NA|TRBJ1-1|NA|TRBV27
CASSLKGVGEAFF
TGTGCCAGCAGTTTAAAGGGGGTAGGTGAAGCTTTCTTT
>TRBD2|TRBJ2-1|once|TRBV27
CASNPVSSGKYNEQFF
TGTGCCAGCAACCCTGTCTCTAGCGGGAAGTACAATGAGCAGTTCTTC
>NA|TRBJ1-3|NA|TRBV2
CASSTGTGVGGNTIYF
TGTGCCAGCAGTACAGGGACCGGAGTCGGTGGAAACACCATATATTTT
>TRBD1|TRBJ1-1|NA|TRBV30
CAWSVGQGLMNTEAFF
TGTGCCTGGAGTGTCGGACAGGGGCTAATGAACACTGAAGCTTTCTTT
>NA|TRBJ1-3|NA|TRBV13
CASSSQGNTIYF
TGTGCCAGCAGCTCTCAGGGAAACACCATATATTTT
>NA|TRBJ2-2|NA|TRBV7-2
CASTLDGFNTGELFF
TGTGCCAGCACCCTCGACGGGTTCAACACCGGGGAGCTGTTTTTT
>NA|TRBJ1-1|NA|TRBV9
CASSEGRTLDTEAFF
TGTGCCAGCAGCGAGGGGAGGACGTTGGACACTGAAGCTTTCTTT
>TRBD1|TRBJ2-1|many|TRBV6-4
CASSDGEGQGDNEQFF
TGTGCCAGCAGTGACGGGGAAGGACAGGGCGACAATGAGCAGTTCTTC
>TRBD2|TRBJ2-5|NA|TRBV25-1
CASSVSGGAPETQYF
TGTGCCAGCAGTGTTAGCGGGGGGGCCCCAGAGACCCAGTACTTC
>NA|TRBJ2-6|NA|TRBV7-3
CASSPRQRFSSGANVLTF
TGTGCCAGCAGCCCTCGACAGCGATTCAGCTCTGGGGCCAACGTCCTGACTTTC
>TRBD1|TRBJ1-2|NA|TRBV7-9
CASSATGVNYGYTF
TGTGCCAGCAGCGCTACAGGGGTTAACTATGGCTACACCTTC